The 17 T cell receptor beta chains below were found in one sample sequenced in a study of blood T cells in healthy people across ages. The authors ran a second PCR of 7 to 11 cycles using a sample-barcoded 5' primer and a J-beta primer mix. In TCRdb, the 5' RACE reads were re-called with MiXCR into one record per CDR3 protein. This repertoire shows 600,000 to 900,000 distinct CDR3 sequences, roughly 25% found once; its top ten account for 3%. This sample was also put to use in a study of T cells of mothers and their children.

The specimen sequenced was blood. The origin of the receptors is a boy aged 5-17 years in good health.

The V call is TRBV20-1, the J call TRBJ2-3; the D is unclear. Germline V CDR1 and CDR2: DFQATT, SNEGSKA (reference sequence). This CDR3 contains 14 residues. Trimming took 5 bases from V and 4 from J, leaving 16 bases between them. CDR3 sequence: CSAGLGPRADTQYF. CDR3 in DNA: TGCAGTGCTGGGCTTGGGCCTCGGGCAGATACGCAGTATTTT.

This clonotype was seen a few times. The rearrangement links TRBV12-3 or TRBV12-4 to TRBJ2-2; D unclear. This CDR3 region has 14 residues. Trimming stripped 6 bases from V and 5 bases from J, with 13 bases between. Here the CDR3 reads CASSSDQSTGELFF. CDR3 DNA sequence: TGTGCCAGCAGCTCGGACCAATCGACCGGGGAGCTGTTTTTT.

V and J are TRBV18 and TRBJ1-6, with 8 nucleotides matching TRBD1. V trimming: 3 bases; J trimming: 10 bases; junction bases outside the gene matches: 11. The CDR3 contains 16 residues. CDR1 and CDR2 (germline): KGHSH, LQKENI. The chain's CDR3 is CASSPSTGADGSPLHF. DNA of the CDR3: TGTGCCAGCTCACCCTCGACAGGGGCCGATGGGTCACCCCTCCACTTT.

The genes are TRBV24-1 and TRBJ2-5, with D perhaps given as TRBD1 or TRBD2 (5 bases each). The CDR3 is 15 amino acids. Germline CDR1 and CDR2: KGHDR and SFDVKD. Trimming took off 4 bases at V and 10 bases at J, with 21 bases between the two ends. CDR3: CATSDPKTGTQGQYF. The CDR3 DNA is TGTGCCACCAGTGACCCTAAAACCGGGACCCAGGGCCAGTACTTC.

This clonotype has just a few counts. The V gene is TRBV6-5, the J gene TRBJ1-2, with TRBD1 matching 8 bases. In germline, CDR1 is MNHEY, CDR2 SVGAGI. The trim removed 2 bases at V and 6 bases at J, leaving 8 bases unmatched. CDR3 length: 15 residues. CDR3 DNA sequence: TGTGCCAGCAGTTACAATGGACAGGGAACAAATGGCTACACCTTC. It codes for CASSYNGQGTNGYTF.

The CDR3 DNA is TGTGCCAGCAGGAAGGGACTAGCGGGGGGGACCTCAAACATTCAGTACTTC. This codes for CASRKGLAGGTSNIQYF. The chain couples TRBV2 to TRBJ2-4; 16 nucleotides line up with TRBD2. Germline V gives CDR1 SNHLY, CDR2 FYNNEI. With V trimmed by 6 bases and J by 6 bases, 8 bases remained unmatched. The CDR3 has 17 residues.

The CDR3 region is CASHRAPYEQYF. The CDR3 DNA follows: TGTGCCAGCCATCGGGCCCCCTACGAGCAGTACTTC. This chain connects TRBV7-2 to TRBJ2-7; the D is unclear. CDR1 and CDR2 (germline): SGHTA, FQGNSA. The CDR3 is 12 residues long. The germline V and J ends were trimmed by 8 bases and 2 bases, with 10 bases remaining between them.

V is TRBV7-2 and J is TRBJ2-3; 7 bases are a match to TRBD2. Per germline, CDR1 SGHTA and CDR2 FQGNSA. The CDR3 sequence is 16 residues long. Trimming cost V 2 bases and J 0 bases; bases outside gene matches: 5. The CDR3, as DNA: TGTGCCAGCAGCTTAAATCAGCGGGGAAGCACAGATACGCAGTATTTT. Amino acid sequence: CASSLNQRGSTDTQYF.

This chain connects TRBV30 to TRBJ2-3; D unresolved. V shed 1 base and J shed 5 bases, with 4 bases lying between them. Germline V gene lookup returns CDR1 GTSNPN and CDR2 SVGIG (reference sequence). The length of the CDR3 is 11 residues. The CDR3 DNA follows: TGTGCCTGGAGTGAGGGAGATACGCAGTATTTT. It encodes CAWSEGDTQYF. The full variable domain, with the rest looked up from reference TRBV30 and TRBJ2-3, is SQTIHQWPATLVQPVGSPLSLECTVEGTSNPNLYWYRQAAGRGLQLLFYSVGIGQISSEVPQNLSASRPQDRQFILSSKKLLLSDSGFYLCAWSEGDTQYFGPGTRLTVL.

The count of this clonotype is one. This chain uses TRBV27 with TRBJ2-1, with D perhaps matching TRBD1 or TRBD2 (5 bases each). From germline, CDR1 is MNHEY and CDR2 SMNVEV (reference sequence). The CDR3 length is 16 residues. The V end was cut by 3 bases, the J end by 5 bases, with 17 bases between. The CDR3 sequence: CASSFRDPLYHNEQFF. CDR3 sequence (DNA): TGTGCCAGCAGTTTCCGGGACCCCCTATACCACAATGAGCAGTTCTTC.

The CDR3 DNA is TGTGCCACCAGCAGGAGGACCGGGACCGGGGCACATACGCAGTATTTT. Translating gives CATSRRTGTGAHTQYF. V usage is TRBV15 and J usage is TRBJ2-3; D possibly uses TRBD1 or TRBD2 (5 bases each). CDR1 and CDR2 from the germline V gene are LNHNV and YYDKDF (reference sequence). The CDR3 loop spans 16 amino acids. Between the trimmed V and J ends, which lost 3 bases and 7 bases, there was a span of 20 bases.

A single count supports this clonotype. This chain connects TRBV27 to TRBJ1-1; D is uncertain. This CDR3 spans 14 amino acids. Germline V gene sequence: CDR1 MNHEY, CDR2 SMNVEV (reference sequence). V was cut by 10 bases and J by 5 bases, with 20 bases left in between. CDR3 coding DNA: TGTGCCACCTCGGGGAGCGGCGGGGTGACTGAAGCTTTCTTT. The encoded protein is CATSGSGGVTEAFF.

This sequence joins TRBV10-3 and TRBJ2-5, with 7 bases identical to TRBD1. The J call may be mistaken, given a closer DNA end match to TRBJ2-7. The CDR3 contains 13 residues. Germline V lookup: CDR1 ENHRY, CDR2 SYGVKD. The CDR3 loop reads CAIKPEGAYEQYF. The CDR3 nucleotides are TGTGCCATCAAGCCTGAGGGGGCGTACGAGCAGTACTTC.

V and J are TRBV5-4 and TRBJ1-1; 9 bases line up with TRBD1. V was pared by 9 bases and J by 5 bases, with 29 bases of the junction left unmatched. This CDR3 comprises 20 residues. Per the germline V gene, CDR1 is SGHNT and CDR2 is YYREEE (reference sequence). DNA of the CDR3: TGTGCCATCTCCCCCAGCTTGTGGGGGGGGACAGGGTCAGTTTGGACTGAAGCTTTCTTT. Amino acid sequence: CAISPSLWGGTGSVWTEAFF.

This clonotype was observed a single time. This rearrangement joins TRBV10-3 to TRBJ1-2, with TRBD1 matching 7 bases. The CDR3 spans 16 residues. J was trimmed by 0 bases and V by 2 bases; bases with no gene match: 6. Germline V gene data show CDR1 as ENHRY and CDR2 as SYGVKD. CDR3 DNA sequence: TGTGCCATCAGTGAGCCGACAGGGAATTCTAACTATGGCTACACCTTC. Translating gives CAISEPTGNSNYGYTF.

The chain employs TRBV6-5 and TRBJ2-7; weak D call: TRBD1 (6 bases). V was shortened by 2 bases and J by 6 bases, with 11 bases between the two germline ends. The CDR3 is made up of 13 amino acids. Germline CDR1 and CDR2: MNHEY and SVGAGI. CDR3 bases: TGTGCCAGCAGTTACCTGACAGGTGGCGAGCAGTACTTC. This translates into CASSYLTGGEQYF.

This clonotype was picked up a small number of times. The CDR3 reads CASSYSPLGEPQHF. CDR3 DNA: TGTGCCAGCAGTTACTCCCCCCTGGGGGAGCCCCAGCATTTT. The chain joins TRBV6-6 to TRBJ1-5; D might be TRBD1 (5 bases). The CDR3 has 14 residues. Between the trimmed V and J ends, which lost 0 bases and 8 bases, there was a span of 11 bases. Germline V gene sequence: CDR1 MNHNY, CDR2 SVGAGI (reference sequence).